This TCR beta chain comes out of a study of CD8 T cells in ankylosing spondylitis. TCRdb reanalysed the 5' RACE reads using MiXCR and keeps one entry per CDR3 protein. The sample has hundreds of thousands of distinct CDR3 sequences, 26% seen once. Study-wide findings and caveats: A motif of several highly homologous TCR beta variants was seen as apparently characteristic of ankylosing spondylitis blood.

The length of the CDR3 is 16 residues. The germline CDR1 and CDR2 sequences are SEHNR and FQNEAQ (reference sequence). The J segment lost 4 bases and the V segment lost 4 bases, leaving 8 bases of the junction unmatched. Details on this clonotype: Its antigen remains unidentified.

The source material was blood, either unsorted or a sorted T cell fraction (not recorded which). The TCR was taken from a male donor with ankylosing spondylitis. The V and J genes are TRBV7-9 and TRBJ1-5; TRBD1 aligns across 9 bases. CDR3 region: CASSSGTGSGNQPQHF. In DNA form, the CDR3 reads TGTGCCAGCAGCTCCGGGACAGGGAGTGGTAATCAGCCCCAGCATTTT.